Each of the 11 T cell receptor beta chains below was sequenced from the same sample in a study of shared clonotypes between healthy human individuals (dated by TCRdb to 2020 to 2022). The library was built by means of the immunoSEQ multiplex PCR assay. TCRdb stores this immuneACCESS table with in-frame sequences only. Part of the clones is absent; in the studies checked, under half of the shortfall reflects unresolved V genes, and no reason is known for the rest. The sample table shows about 510,000 clones, and more than 65% are seen once. The top ten hold over 10% of the sample. Material: PBMCs. Every receptor here comes from a woman aged 40 to 49 in good health. Some clones in this sample may be carry-over from other donors' samples.

This sequence joins TRBV28 and TRBJ2-3; D is possibly TRBD1 or TRBD2 (6 bases each). Germline-derived CDR1 and CDR2 are MDHEN and SYDVKM. The CDR3 totals 17 residues. Trimming removed 5 bases at V and 0 bases at J, with 18 bases between. As DNA, the CDR3 is TGTGCCAGCAGTACCGCCCCAGGGGCGGGAAGCACAGATACGCAGTATTTT. Its protein product is CASSTAPGAGSTDTQYF.

The chain links TRBV7-8 to TRBJ2-7; TRBD2 agrees at 13 bases. Germline CDR1 reads SGHVS; CDR2 reads FQNEAQ. This CDR3 has 16 residues. V trimming: 5 bases; J trimming: 2 bases; junction bases outside the gene matches: 6. In nucleotides, the CDR3 is TGTGCCAGCAGCCAACTAGGGACTAGCGGGACCTACGAGCAGTACTTC. Its protein is CASSQLGTSGTYEQYF.

The V and J genes are TRBV7-9 and TRBJ2-5; D might be TRBD1 (6 bases). This CDR3 is 14 amino acids long. V dropped 5 bases and J dropped 1 base, with 11 bases sitting between them. Germline CDR1 is SEHNR and CDR2 is FQNEAQ (reference sequence). CDR3 sequence reads: CASSPQGSQETQYF. CDR3 nucleotide sequence: TGTGCCAGCAGCCCCCAGGGGAGCCAAGAGACCCAGTACTTC.

J is TRBJ2-4 and V is TRBV11-3, with D tentatively TRBD1 (5 bases). The CDR3 is made up of 13 amino acids. Germline values: CDR1 SGHNT, CDR2 YENEEA. V lost 1 base, J lost 5 bases, and 6 bases lay in between. CDR3 in DNA: TGTGCCAGCAGCTTAGCAGGGCAAAACATTCAGTACTTC. Amino acid sequence: CASSLAGQNIQYF.

The chain is built from TRBV5-1 and TRBJ2-1; no clear D gene. Between the trimmed V and J ends, which lost 4 bases and 4 bases, there was a span of 12 bases. This CDR3 is 14 amino acids long. CDR1 and CDR2 (germline): SGHRS, YFSETQ. The CDR3 DNA is TGCGCCAGCAGCGGTGGCCCCCCATACAATGAGCAGTTCTTC. Translation: CASSGGPPYNEQFF. The entire variable domain, with the rest obtained from reference TRBV5-1 and TRBJ2-1, is as follows: KAGVTQTPRYLIKTRGQQVTLSCSPISGHRSVSWYQQTPGQGLQFLFEYFSETQRNKGNFPGRFSGRQFSNSRSEMNVSTLELGDSALYLCASSGGPPYNEQFFGPGTRLTVL.

The V and J genes are TRBV4-1 and TRBJ2-2; TRBD2 might be the D (5 bases). V dropped 3 bases and J dropped 6 bases, with 14 bases sitting between them. Germline CDR1 reads MGHRA; CDR2 reads YSYEKL. This CDR3 has 15 amino acids. The CDR3 region has the DNA TGCGCCAGCAGCCACATAGGGCTAGCCCCCGGGGAGCTGTTTTTT. Amino acids: CASSHIGLAPGELFF.

A note on this clone: An end of the junction does not agree with germline; a read error may underlie this. The chain uses TRBV7-7 and TRBJ2-5; 8 bases map to TRBD1. The length of the CDR3 is 16 residues. The germline gives CDR1 SSHAT, CDR2 FNYEAQ (reference sequence). The CDR3 coding sequence is TGTGCTAGCAGCTTAGAAGGACAGGGCGCGGGGGAGACCCAGTACTTC. Translating gives CASSLEGQGAGETQYF. The full variable domain, in which reference TRBV7-7 and TRBJ2-5 provide the parts outside the CDR3, is GAGVSQSPRYKVTKRGQDVTLRCDPISSHATLYWYQQALGQGPEFLTYFNYEAQPDKSGLPSDRFSAERPEGSISTLTIQRTEQRDSAMYRCASSLEGQGAGETQYFGPGTRLLVL.

This clone was counted ten times or more. This chain joins TRBV29-1 and TRBJ1-5; 7 nucleotides align to TRBD1. V lost 4 bases to trimming and J lost 5 bases; unmatched junction nucleotides: 5. This CDR3 has 13 residues. The germline gives CDR1 SQVTM, CDR2 ANQGSEA. CDR3 protein: CSVADRFDQPQHF. CDR3 in DNA: TGCAGCGTTGCGGACAGGTTTGATCAGCCCCAGCATTTT.

DNA for the CDR3: TGTGCCAGCAGCTCCTGGGACAGCCCAGATACGCAGTATTTT. As protein: CASSSWDSPDTQYF. The chain combines TRBV7-6 with TRBJ2-3; TRBD1 agrees at 7 bases. V dropped 4 bases and J dropped 4; count of bases not matched to a gene: 5. CDR3 length: 14 amino acids. The germline V gene encodes CDR1 SGHVS and CDR2 FNYEAQ.

This chain links TRBV5-4 with TRBJ2-7, with 9 bases matching TRBD1. V gave up 2 bases and J gave up 2 bases; unmatched junction bases: 2. CDR1 and CDR2 from the germline V gene are SGHNT and YYREEE (reference sequence). This CDR3 has 14 amino acids. CDR3 sequence (DNA): TGTGCCAGCAGCTTCGGGACAGGGACCTACGAGCAGTACTTC. Its translation is CASSFGTGTYEQYF.

DNA for the CDR3: TGTGCCAGCAGCGTAGCGACAGGGGGTAATTCACCCCTCCACTTT. This gives the protein CASSVATGGNSPLHF. The chain joins TRBV9 to TRBJ1-6; TRBD1 matches 9 bases. J was trimmed by 6 bases and V by 0 bases; bases with no gene match: 1. The CDR3 covers 15 residues. In germline, CDR1 is SGDLS, CDR2 YYNGEE.